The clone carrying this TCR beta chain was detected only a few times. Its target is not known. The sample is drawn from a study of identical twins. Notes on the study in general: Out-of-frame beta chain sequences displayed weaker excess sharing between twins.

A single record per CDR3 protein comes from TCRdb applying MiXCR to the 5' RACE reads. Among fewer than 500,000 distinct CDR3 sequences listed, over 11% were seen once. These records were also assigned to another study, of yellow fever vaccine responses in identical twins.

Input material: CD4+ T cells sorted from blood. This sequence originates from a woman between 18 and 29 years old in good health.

The CDR3 protein is CASSQAMGTSGSPQYF. The CDR3 bases are TGTGCCAGCAGCCAAGCAATGGGGACTAGCGGATCCCCGCAGTATTTT. The rearrangement links TRBV4-2 to TRBJ2-3, with 11 bases fitting TRBD2. The germline gives CDR1 LGHNA, CDR2 YNFKEQ. There are 16 residues in the CDR3. V gave up 1 base and J gave up 10 bases; unmatched junction bases: 10.